This TCR beta chain was sequenced during a study of OX40 agonist ivuxolimab in advanced cancers. Profiling relied on immunoSEQ multiplex PCR, and the TCRdb table lists in-frame clones only, not all of them. The sample consists of about 57,000 clones, about 83% of them appearing once. J was trimmed by 10 bases and V by 2 bases; bases with no gene match: 12. Germline V lookup: CDR1 MRHNA, CDR2 SNTAGT. CDR3 length equals 17 residues. The TCR was taken from an adult with an advanced solid tumor such as melanoma, head and neck, liver or kidney cancer. This specimen was CD4+ or CD8+ T cells sorted from blood, taken in a trial of the OX40 agonist ivuxolimab. The chain couples TRBV6-4 to TRBJ1-6, with 9 nucleotides matching TRBD1. CDR3: CASSDRKTGGAASPLHF. The DNA of the CDR3 is TGTGCCAGCAGTGACCGAAAAACAGGGGGCGCCGCCTCACCCCTCCACTTT.